Presented here are 10 T cell receptor beta chains from one specimen sequenced in a study of radiotherapy plus CTLA-4 blockade in lung cancer. Using immunoSEQ multiplex PCR, the repertoire was profiled, and TCRdb retains in-frame clones only, with some absent. The data hold tens of thousands of clones, with 60% to 85% observed a single time. The starting material was peripheral blood, obtained from a patient treated with radiotherapy plus ipilimumab. These receptors all stem from a human donor with non-small cell lung cancer who had a partial response to radiotherapy plus ipilimumab. Some clones in this sample may be carry-over from other donors' samples.

The genes are TRBV9 and TRBJ2-1, with 11 bases matching TRBD1. Unmatched junction bases numbered 6, after V lost 4 bases and J lost 6 bases. Per the germline V gene, CDR1 is SGDLS and CDR2 is YYNGEE. The CDR3 runs to 15 residues. CDR3 nucleotides: TGTGCCAGCAGCTCGGGACAGGGGGGGGTCAATGAGCAGTTCTTC. Translation: CASSSGQGGVNEQFF.

The chain links TRBV7-2 to TRBJ2-1; D unclear. V shed 4 bases and J shed 1 base, with 11 bases lying between them. Germline loops: CDR1 SGHTA, CDR2 FQGNSA. The CDR3 spans 15 residues. DNA of the CDR3: TGTGCCAGCAGCTCTAGGAAAAGGTCCTACAATGAGCAGTTCTTC. It codes for CASSSRKRSYNEQFF.

In this sample, this clone turned up a few times. The chain carries TRBV2 and TRBJ1-2; TRBD1 might be the D (6 bases). The CDR3 consists of 15 residues. Germline assignment: CDR1 SNHLY and CDR2 FYNNEI. The V end lost 3 bases, the J end lost 2 bases, and 13 bases lay between the germline ends. The CDR3 sequence: CASSDAGTRNYGYTF. CDR3 DNA sequence: TGTGCCAGCAGTGACGCCGGGACACGGAACTATGGCTACACCTTC. The variable domain in full, completed from reference TRBV2 and TRBJ1-2, reads EPEVTQTPSHQVTQMGQEVILRCVPISNHLYFYWYRQILGQKVEFLVSFYNNEISEKSEIFDDQFSVERPDGSNFTLKIRSTKLEDSAMYFCASSDAGTRNYGYTFGSGTRLTVV.

The chain joins TRBV28 to TRBJ2-3; 11 bases match TRBD2. V lost 6 bases, J lost 7 bases, and 9 bases stayed unmatched. This CDR3 is 15 amino acids long. CDR1 and CDR2 from the germline V gene are MDHEN and SYDVKM. The CDR3: CASRPLAGGLNTQYF. The CDR3, as DNA: TGTGCCAGCAGGCCGCTAGCGGGGGGTTTAAATACGCAGTATTTT.

V gene TRBV28 combines with J gene TRBJ1-1; 10 nucleotides align to TRBD1. Germline V gives CDR1 MDHEN, CDR2 SYDVKM. V was pared by 6 bases and J by 5 bases, with 3 bases of the junction left unmatched. The CDR3 length is 13 residues. This CDR3 reads CASSGQGVTEAFF. CDR3 sequence (DNA): TGTGCCAGCAGCGGACAGGGGGTGACTGAAGCTTTCTTT.

The chain is built from TRBV6-5 and TRBJ2-5; tentatively, D is TRBD1 (6 bases). CDR1 MNHEY and CDR2 SVGAGI come from the germline V gene. CDR3 length: 12 amino acids. V was cut by 5 bases and J by 4 bases, with 8 bases left in between. CDR3 region: CASSRGGETQYF. CDR3 coding DNA: TGTGCCAGCAGTCGAGGGGGAGAGACCCAGTACTTC.

This clone was picked up a small number of times. The V gene is TRBV5-1, the J gene TRBJ1-2; 10 nucleotides agree with TRBD1. J gave up 11 bases and V 1 base, and 5 bases lay outside the gene matches. CDR1 SGHRS and CDR2 YFSETQ come from the germline V gene. The length of the CDR3 is 13 residues. CDR3 nucleotide sequence: TGCGCCAGCAGCTTGAGGGACAGGGGACAATACACCTTC. Its protein product is CASSLRDRGQYTF. Looking up the rest from reference TRBV5-1 and TRBJ1-2 gives the full variable domain: KAGVTQTPRYLIKTRGQQVTLSCSPISGHRSVSWYQQTPGQGLQFLFEYFSETQRNKGNFPGRFSGRQFSNSRSEMNVSTLELGDSALYLCASSLRDRGQYTFGSGTRLTVV.

V and J are TRBV4-3 and TRBJ2-1, with D possibly matching TRBD2 (6 bases). Trimming took 1 base from V and 3 from J, leaving 13 bases between them. The length of the CDR3 is 16 residues. CDR1 LGHNA and CDR2 YSLEER come from the germline V gene. CDR3 sequence: CASSQAPLGGYNEQFF. For the CDR3, the DNA is TGCGCCAGCAGCCAAGCCCCCCTCGGGGGCTACAATGAGCAGTTCTTC.

The chain uses TRBV4-1 and TRBJ2-3; D unclear. CDR1 and CDR2 from the germline V gene are MGHRA and YSYEKL. Trimming cost V 0 bases and J 0 bases, with 13 bases left between them. The CDR3 runs to 17 residues. CDR3 DNA: TGCGCCAGCAGCCAAGATCGGCGGAGAGCTAGCACAGATACGCAGTATTTT. It codes for CASSQDRRRASTDTQYF.

The gene calls are TRBV27 and TRBJ2-7; TRBD2 aligns across 8 bases. The ends lost 2 bases at V and 2 bases at J; junction bases unmatched: 11. Looked up from germline, CDR1 is MNHEY and CDR2 is SMNVEV (reference sequence). This CDR3 is built from 17 residues. CDR3 coding DNA: TGTGCCAGCAGTTTAGCCACTAGCGGAGGAACGACCTACGAGCAGTACTTC. This encodes CASSLATSGGTTYEQYF.